A selection of T cell receptor beta chains follows, all from one sample in a study of cytomegalovirus exposure and HLA in healthy donors. TCRdb's copy holds only in-frame clones and misses some; the assay was immunoSEQ multiplex PCR. Recorded for this sample: 150,000 to 250,000 clones. The sequencing input was PBMCs. The receptors stem from a boy aged 5-17 years in good health and CMV-seronegative. Both conserved end residues are part of each CDR3. A D gene is named only where the DNA matches it firmly.

D gene | J gene | V gene | CDR3 protein | CDR3 DNA
TRBD1 | TRBJ2-5 | TRBV7-3 | CASSLGTGVRETQYF | TGTGCCAGCAGCTTAGGGACAGGGGTCAGAGAGACCCAGTACTTC
- | TRBJ1-5 | TRBV5-4 | CASSLEAGGPQHF | TGTGCCAGCAGCTTGGAAGCGGGGGGGCCCCAGCATTTT
TRBD2 | TRBJ2-5 | TRBV19 | CASMGTSGGTRQETQYF | TGTGCCAGTATGGGGACTAGCGGGGGAACACGGCAAGAGACCCAGTACTTC
TRBD2 | TRBJ2-7 | TRBV4-2 | CASSQDLTSASYEQYF | TGTGCCAGCAGCCAAGATTTGACTAGCGCATCCTACGAGCAGTACTTC
TRBD2 | TRBJ2-3 | TRBV6-4 | CASSPHSGGADTQYF | TGTGCCAGCAGTCCGCATAGCGGGGGAGCAGATACGCAGTATTTT
- | TRBJ2-3 | TRBV6-4 | CASSESAGQGTDTQYF | TGTGCCAGCAGTGAGTCGGCAGGTCAGGGGACAGATACGCAGTATTTT
- | TRBJ1-6 | TRBV30 | CAWSVAGGAGGSPLHF | TGTGCCTGGAGTGTGGCGGGGGGCGCCGGGGGGTCACCCCTCCACTTT
TRBD1 | TRBJ2-7 | TRBV10-3 | CAISAAGTGRSEQYF | TGTGCCATCAGTGCCGCCGGGACAGGGCGTAGTGAGCAGTACTTC
TRBD2 | TRBJ2-7 | TRBV19 | CASRAAGGSYEQYF | TGTGCCTCCCGGGCCGCGGGGGGCTCCTACGAGCAGTACTTC
TRBD1 | TRBJ1-4 | TRBV28 | CASSLGGTGGEKLFF | TGTGCCAGCAGTTTAGGGGGGACAGGGGGTGAAAAACTGTTTTTT
- | TRBJ1-2 | TRBV5-4 | CASSTDRFYGYTF | TGTGCCAGCAGCACCGACAGGTTCTATGGCTACACCTTC
TRBD1 | TRBJ1-2 | TRBV4-2 | CASSQPGTGGMSYTF | TGTGCCAGCAGCCAGCCCGGGACAGGGGGCATGAGCTACACCTTC
TRBD1 | TRBJ1-1 | TRBV7-8 | CASSSRQGRAFF | TGTGCCAGCAGCTCCCGACAGGGGAGAGCTTTCTTT
- | TRBJ2-7 | TRBV11-2 | CASSPGGWQGGYEQYF | TGTGCCAGCAGCCCTGGAGGGTGGCAGGGAGGATACGAGCAGTACTTC
- | TRBJ2-3 | TRBV9 | CASSSAIERADTQYF | TGTGCCAGCAGCTCAGCGATAGAGCGGGCAGATACGCAGTATTTT
TRBD2 | TRBJ2-7 | TRBV11-2 | CASSLGLAGTFSSYEQYF | TGTGCCAGCAGCTTGGGACTAGCGGGGACGTTCAGCTCCTACGAGCAGTACTTC
- | TRBJ1-1 | TRBV12-5 | CASGLWEGFGEAFF | TGTGCTAGTGGTTTGTGGGAGGGATTCGGTGAAGCTTTCTTT
- | TRBJ2-7 | TRBV15 | CATSREYEGSYEQYF | TGTGCCACCAGCAGAGAGTACGAGGGTTCCTACGAGCAGTACTTC
- | TRBJ2-5 | TRBV5-1 | CASSLPRGGGSQETQYF | TGCGCCAGCAGCTTGCCAAGGGGAGGAGGATCGCAAGAGACCCAGTACTTC
- | TRBJ2-5 | TRBV18 | CASSPVKIPGLQETQYF | TGTGCCAGCTCACCCGTTAAGATTCCTGGGCTACAAGAGACCCAGTACTTC
- | TRBJ1-2 | TRBV5-1 | CASSPQTVNYGYTF | TGCGCCAGCAGCCCCCAGACAGTGAACTATGGCTACACCTTC
TRBD2 | TRBJ2-3 | TRBV6-4 | CASSEAGGSTDTQYF | TGTGCCAGCAGTGAGGCGGGGGGGAGCACAGATACGCAGTATTTT